These 17 T cell receptor beta chains came from one sample sequenced in a study of blood T cell repertoires in COVID-19. The repertoire was sequenced with immunoSEQ multiplex PCR; TCRdb's copy has only in-frame clones and lacks some. The sample carries fewer than 350,000 clones, 88% recorded once. The sample consisted of PBMCs or T cells enriched from blood (not recorded which). The receptor source for this set is an older woman in a cohort exposed to, infected with or recovered from COVID-19 (not recorded which).

The chain combines TRBV2 with TRBJ1-4, with D possibly being TRBD1 (6 bases). Looked up from germline, CDR1 is SNHLY and CDR2 is FYNNEI. V was shortened by 2 bases and J by 7 bases, with 14 bases between the two germline ends. The CDR3 has 15 residues. The CDR3 DNA is TGTGCCAGCAGTGAAAGCCCAGGGGTTGTTGAAAAACTGTTTTTT. Residues: CASSESPGVVEKLFF.

The chain joins TRBV6-5 to TRBJ1-3; D is uncertain. Trimming took 5 bases from V and 0 from J, leaving 11 bases between them. The CDR3 contains 15 residues. CDR1 is MNHEY and CDR2 is SVGAGI in the germline V gene. The CDR3 spells CASSPWTASGNTIYF. The CDR3 bases are TGTGCCAGCAGTCCCTGGACTGCCTCTGGAAACACCATATATTTT.

In its sample, this clone was seen a few times. The chain links TRBV5-1 to TRBJ2-5, with TRBD2 identical over 12 bases. The CDR3 has 17 residues. Germline CDR1 and CDR2: SGHRS and YFSETQ. Losses at the gene ends were 4 bases for V and 2 bases for J; bases not matched to a gene: 9. The CDR3 protein is CASSPRTSGMLQETQYF. CDR3 nucleotide sequence: TGCGCCAGCAGCCCCCGGACTAGCGGGATGTTGCAAGAGACCCAGTACTTC. Filled out from reference TRBV5-1 and TRBJ2-5, the complete variable domain reads KAGVTQTPRYLIKTRGQQVTLSCSPISGHRSVSWYQQTPGQGLQFLFEYFSETQRNKGNFPGRFSGRQFSNSRSEMNVSTLELGDSALYLCASSPRTSGMLQETQYFGPGTRLLVL.

Note on this clone: The same CDR3 also results from other DNA sequences found in this sample. CDR3 loop: CASSFSGGEQYF. The CDR3 bases are TGCGCCAGCAGCTTCTCGGGAGGCGAGCAGTACTTC. The chain combines TRBV5-1 with TRBJ2-7; 7 bases match TRBD2. Germline CDR1 and CDR2: SGHRS and YFSETQ. V dropped 2 bases and J dropped 6; count of bases not matched to a gene: 2. This CDR3 contains 12 residues.

This chain links TRBV11-3 with TRBJ2-1, with D maybe TRBD2 (6 bases). Trimming took 1 base from V and 6 from J, leaving 7 bases between them. Germline V CDR1 and CDR2: SGHNT, YENEEA. The CDR3 consists of 13 residues. In DNA form, the CDR3 reads TGTGCCAGCAGCTTAGGACTAGTCAATGAGCAGTTCTTC. As protein: CASSLGLVNEQFF.

J is TRBJ2-7 and V is TRBV2, with 7 bases matching TRBD1. The CDR3 loop spans 14 amino acids. V shed 1 base and J 4 bases; nucleotides not matched to a gene: 4. Germline CDR1 is SNHLY and CDR2 is FYNNEI. CDR3 sequence: CASSEGGGAYEQYF. CDR3 DNA: TGTGCCAGCAGTGAAGGAGGGGGCGCGTACGAGCAGTACTTC.

This sequence joins TRBV19 and TRBJ2-7; 8 nucleotides align to TRBD1. Germline V CDR1 and CDR2: LNHDA, SQIVND (reference sequence). The CDR3 runs 15 residues. V shed 3 bases and J 2 bases; nucleotides not matched to a gene: 6. The CDR3 coding sequence is TGTGCCAGTAGTATTGCCCGGACAGGGACCTACGAGCAGTACTTC. Translated: CASSIARTGTYEQYF.

The V gene is TRBV2, the J gene TRBJ2-1; TRBD2 might be the D (6 bases). Trimming left V 5 bases short and J 7 bases short, with 6 bases between. From germline, CDR1 is SNHLY and CDR2 FYNNEI. The CDR3 loop spans 11 amino acids. CDR3 sequence (DNA): TGTGCCAGCAGTCTAGCGAATGAGCAGTTCTTC. Translated, it gives CASSLANEQFF.

This clone showed up just once. The CDR3 DNA is TGTGCCAGCAGCTTAGATATCCGAGGGAACACTGAAGCTTTCTTT. It specifies CASSLDIRGNTEAFF. This chain joins TRBV11-2 and TRBJ1-1; D not resolved. Trimming removed 0 bases from V and 1 base from J, with 9 bases in between. CDR1 and CDR2 (germline): SGHAT, FQNNGV. This CDR3 spans 15 amino acids.

The chain combines TRBV6-2 or TRBV6-3 with TRBJ2-5; perhaps TRBD2 as D (5 bases). Germline V lookup: CDR1 MNHEY, CDR2 SVGEGT. The CDR3 runs to 16 residues. Trimming left V 2 bases short and J 1 base short, with 14 bases between. CDR3 in amino acids: CASSYALGETQETQYF. The CDR3 coding sequence is TGTGCCAGCAGTTACGCCCTTGGGGAGACCCAAGAGACCCAGTACTTC.

This chain uses TRBV5-1 with TRBJ2-5; 7 bases are shared with TRBD2. This CDR3 spans 15 amino acids. After removal of 7 bases from V and 4 bases from J, the junction contained 13 bases not matched to a gene. Germline-derived CDR1 and CDR2 are SGHRS and YFSETQ. In DNA, the CDR3 is TGCGCCAGCGCAGCGGGATGGGCTTCGGGAGAGACCCAGTACTTC. Encoded protein: CASAAGWASGETQYF.

The chain recombines TRBV5-1 with TRBJ1-5, with D perhaps matching TRBD1 (6 bases). With 0 bases removed from V and 7 bases from J, the gap between germline ends came to 17 bases. Germline values: CDR1 SGHRS, CDR2 YFSETQ. This CDR3 contains 16 residues. CDR3: CASSLGTGSAEQPQHF. The CDR3 coding sequence is TGCGCCAGCAGCTTGGGCACAGGGAGCGCTGAGCAGCCCCAGCATTTT.

The rearrangement joins TRBV2 to TRBJ1-6, with 9 bases aligning to TRBD1. The CDR3 contains 14 residues. V trimming: 6 bases; J trimming: 9 bases; junction bases outside the gene matches: 6. Germline assignment: CDR1 SNHLY and CDR2 FYNNEI. For the CDR3, the DNA is TGTGCCAGCAGGGAGGGGACAGGGATTTCACCCCTCCACTTT. Amino acid sequence: CASREGTGISPLHF.

Ten or more counts support this clone. The chain links TRBV4-3 to TRBJ2-3; D call uncertain. Germline V lookup: CDR1 LGHNA, CDR2 YSLEER. The CDR3 is 15 residues long. The V end was cut by 0 bases, the J end by 5 bases, with 12 bases between. The CDR3 DNA follows: TGCGCCAGCAGCCAAGAAAAGCGTGACGGAGATACGCAGTATTTT. Protein product: CASSQEKRDGDTQYF.

The gene calls are TRBV18 and TRBJ2-7; a possible D gene is TRBD2 (5 bases). Trimming stripped 6 bases from V and 5 bases from J, with 23 bases between. The CDR3 is 16 residues long. CDR1 and CDR2 from the germline V gene are KGHSH and LQKENI. CDR3 protein: CASSPAAAGKIHEQYF. Written as DNA, the CDR3 is TGTGCCAGCTCCCCGGCGGCGGCGGGTAAAATTCACGAGCAGTACTTC.

The gene calls are TRBV18 and TRBJ2-3; D is uncertain. The germline gives CDR1 KGHSH, CDR2 LQKENI. The CDR3 has 17 amino acids. V was cut by 1 base and J by 0 bases, with 14 bases left in between. CDR3 loop: CASSPQFGGPSTDTQYF. In DNA, the CDR3 is TGTGCCAGCTCACCACAGTTTGGCGGTCCTAGCACAGATACGCAGTATTTT.

The chain joins TRBV6-5 to TRBJ2-2; D ambiguous. CDR1 is MNHEY, CDR2 SVGAGI, per germline. Trimming removed 6 bases at V and 0 bases at J, with 11 bases between. This CDR3 spans 15 amino acids. CDR3 sequence: CASRPLKTNTGELFF. CDR3 in DNA: TGTGCCAGCAGACCCCTAAAGACGAACACCGGGGAGCTGTTTTTT.